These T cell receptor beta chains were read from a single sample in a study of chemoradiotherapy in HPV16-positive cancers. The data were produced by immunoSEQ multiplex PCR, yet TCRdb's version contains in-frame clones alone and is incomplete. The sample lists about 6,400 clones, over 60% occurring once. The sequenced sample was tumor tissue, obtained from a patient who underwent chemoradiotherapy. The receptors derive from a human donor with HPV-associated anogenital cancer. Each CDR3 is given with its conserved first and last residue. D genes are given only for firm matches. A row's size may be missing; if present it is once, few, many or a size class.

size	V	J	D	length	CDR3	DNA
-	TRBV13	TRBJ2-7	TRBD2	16	CASSARGTSGIYEQYF	TGTGCCAGCAGCGCTCGGGGCACTAGCGGGATCTACGAGCAGTACTTC
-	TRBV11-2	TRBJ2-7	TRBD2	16	CASSLVASGRGYEQYF	TGTGCCAGCAGCTTAGTGGCTAGCGGGAGAGGGTACGAGCAGTACTTC
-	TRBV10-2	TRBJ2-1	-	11	CASSAGGEQFF	TGCGCCAGCAGTGCTGGGGGTGAGCAGTTCTTC
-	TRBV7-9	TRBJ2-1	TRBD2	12	CASTPGGGEQFF	TGTGCCAGCACCCCGGGGGGTGGTGAGCAGTTCTTC
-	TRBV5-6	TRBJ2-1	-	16	CASSSQDQRGYNEQFF	TGTGCCAGCAGCTCCCAGGACCAAAGAGGGTACAATGAGCAGTTCTTC
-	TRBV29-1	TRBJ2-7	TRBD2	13	CSVVAGGPREQYF	TGCAGCGTTGTGGCGGGAGGCCCTCGAGAGCAGTACTTC
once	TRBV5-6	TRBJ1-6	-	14	CASIREGLEGPLHF	TGTGCCAGCATTCGTGAGGGCCTAGAAGGGCCCCTCCACTTT
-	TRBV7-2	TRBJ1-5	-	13	CASSRRGAQPQHF	TGTGCCAGCAGCCGACGCGGAGCCCAGCCCCAGCATTTT
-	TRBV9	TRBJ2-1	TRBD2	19	CASSVDPTSGVSSYNEQFF	TGTGCCAGCAGCGTAGATCCGACTAGCGGGGTAAGCTCCTACAATGAGCAGTTCTTC
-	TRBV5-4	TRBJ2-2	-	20	CASSLSLTRSTRRNTGELFF	TGTGCCAGCAGCCTGTCCCTCACCCGGTCGACTAGGAGGAACACCGGGGAGCTGTTTTTT
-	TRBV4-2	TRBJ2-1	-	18	CASSQDPSSRDLYNEQFF	TGTGCCAGCAGCCAAGATCCCTCCTCGCGGGATCTTTACAATGAGCAGTTCTTC
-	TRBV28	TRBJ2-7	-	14	CASKVDMGMGEQYF	TGTGCCAGCAAGGTTGATATGGGGATGGGGGAGCAGTACTTC
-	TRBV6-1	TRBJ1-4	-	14	CASSVRDGNEKLFF	TGTGCCAGCAGTGTAAGGGATGGTAATGAAAAACTGTTTTTT